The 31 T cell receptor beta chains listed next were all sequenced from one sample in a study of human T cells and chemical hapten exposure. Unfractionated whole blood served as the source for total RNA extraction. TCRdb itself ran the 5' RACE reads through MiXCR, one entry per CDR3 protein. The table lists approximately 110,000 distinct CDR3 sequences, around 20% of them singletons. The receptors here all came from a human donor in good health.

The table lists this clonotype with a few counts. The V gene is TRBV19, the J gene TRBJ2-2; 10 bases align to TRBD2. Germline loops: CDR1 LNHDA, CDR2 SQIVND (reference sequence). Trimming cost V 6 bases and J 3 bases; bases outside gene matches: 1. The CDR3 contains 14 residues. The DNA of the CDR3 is TGTGCCAGTAGGGGACTAGCGCACACCGGGGAGCTGTTTTTT. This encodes CASRGLAHTGELFF.

The CDR3 DNA sequence: TGTGCCAGCAGCCCTCCTCCCCTTCGGGGTTCGATGAACACTGAAGCTTTCTTT. Its protein is CASSPPPLRGSMNTEAFF. The chain uses TRBV9 and TRBJ1-1; no clear D gene. Trimming stripped 4 bases from V and 0 bases from J, with 22 bases between. The CDR3 runs to 18 residues. Germline loops: CDR1 SGDLS, CDR2 YYNGEE. Full variable domain (rest looked up from reference TRBV9 and TRBJ1-1): DSGVTQTPKHLITATGQRVTLRCSPRSGDLSVYWYQQSLDQGLQFLIQYYNGEERAKGNILERFSAQQFPDLHSELNLSSLELGDSALYFCASSPPPLRGSMNTEAFFGQGTRLTVV.

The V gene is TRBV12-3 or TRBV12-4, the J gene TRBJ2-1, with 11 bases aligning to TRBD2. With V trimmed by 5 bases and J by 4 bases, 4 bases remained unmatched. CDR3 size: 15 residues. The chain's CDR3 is CASSAGTSGYNEQFF. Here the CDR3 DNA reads TGTGCCAGCAGTGCCGGGACTAGCGGATACAATGAGCAGTTCTTC.

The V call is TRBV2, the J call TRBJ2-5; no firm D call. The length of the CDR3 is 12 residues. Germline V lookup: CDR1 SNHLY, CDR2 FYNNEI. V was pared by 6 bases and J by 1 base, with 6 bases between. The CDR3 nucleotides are TGTGCCAGCAGGAACCGCCAAGAGACCCAGTACTTC. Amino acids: CASRNRQETQYF.

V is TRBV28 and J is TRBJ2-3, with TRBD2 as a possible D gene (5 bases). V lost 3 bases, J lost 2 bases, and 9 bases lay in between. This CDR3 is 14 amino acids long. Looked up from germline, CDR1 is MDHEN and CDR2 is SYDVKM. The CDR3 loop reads CASSFRDFTDTQYF. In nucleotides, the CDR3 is TGTGCCAGCAGTTTTCGGGATTTCACAGATACGCAGTATTTT.

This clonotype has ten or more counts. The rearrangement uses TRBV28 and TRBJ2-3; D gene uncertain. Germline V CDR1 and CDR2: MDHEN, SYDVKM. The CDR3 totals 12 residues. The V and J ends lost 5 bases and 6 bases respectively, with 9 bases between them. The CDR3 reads CASSRRFDTQYF. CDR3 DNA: TGTGCCAGCAGTCGGCGGTTTGATACGCAGTATTTT.

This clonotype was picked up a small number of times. The CDR3 bases are TGCAGTGGTCGGGGGAGAAATCAGCCCCAGCATTTT. Translated: CSGRGRNQPQHF. The chain recombines TRBV20-1 with TRBJ1-5, with a weak D call TRBD1 (5 bases). Trimming cost V 7 bases and J 4 bases, with 11 bases left between them. The germline gives CDR1 DFQATT, CDR2 SNEGSKA (reference sequence). CDR3 length: 12 residues.

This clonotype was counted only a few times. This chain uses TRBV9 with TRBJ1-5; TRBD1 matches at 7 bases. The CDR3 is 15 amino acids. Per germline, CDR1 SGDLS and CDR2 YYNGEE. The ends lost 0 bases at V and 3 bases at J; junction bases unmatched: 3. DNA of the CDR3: TGTGCCAGCAGCGTAGGTGAGGGGGCCAATCAGCCCCAGCATTTT. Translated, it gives CASSVGEGANQPQHF.

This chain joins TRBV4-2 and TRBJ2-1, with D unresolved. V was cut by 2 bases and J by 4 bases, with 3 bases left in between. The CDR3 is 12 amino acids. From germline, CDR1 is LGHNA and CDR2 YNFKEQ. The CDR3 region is CASSQPYNEQFF. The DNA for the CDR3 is TGTGCCAGCAGCCAACCTTACAATGAGCAGTTCTTC.

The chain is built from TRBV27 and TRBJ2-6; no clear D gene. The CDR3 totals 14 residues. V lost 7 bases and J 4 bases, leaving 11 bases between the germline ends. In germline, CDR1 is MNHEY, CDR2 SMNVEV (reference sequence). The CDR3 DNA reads TGTGCCAGCACCCTAAAAAGAGGGGCCAACGTCCTGACTTTC. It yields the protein CASTLKRGANVLTF.

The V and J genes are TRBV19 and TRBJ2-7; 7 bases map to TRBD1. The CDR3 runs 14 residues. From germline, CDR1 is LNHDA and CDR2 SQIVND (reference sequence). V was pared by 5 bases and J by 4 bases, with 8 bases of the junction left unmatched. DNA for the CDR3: TGTGCCAGTAGTTCCGGGACAGCCATTTACGAGCAGTACTTC. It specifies CASSSGTAIYEQYF.

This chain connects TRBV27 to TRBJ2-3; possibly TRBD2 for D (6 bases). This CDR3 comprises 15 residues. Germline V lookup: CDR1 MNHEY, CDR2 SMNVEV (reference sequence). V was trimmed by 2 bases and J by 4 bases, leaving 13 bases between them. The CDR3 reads CASSLRRDGSDTQYF. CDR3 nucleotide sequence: TGTGCCAGCAGTTTAAGGCGGGACGGTTCAGATACGCAGTATTTT.

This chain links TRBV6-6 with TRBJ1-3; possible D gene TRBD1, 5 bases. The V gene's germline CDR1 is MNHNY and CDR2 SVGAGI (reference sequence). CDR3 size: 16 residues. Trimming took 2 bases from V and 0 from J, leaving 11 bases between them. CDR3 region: CASSYPPGGSGNTIYF. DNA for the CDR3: TGTGCCAGCAGTTACCCGCCCGGGGGCTCTGGAAACACCATATATTTT.

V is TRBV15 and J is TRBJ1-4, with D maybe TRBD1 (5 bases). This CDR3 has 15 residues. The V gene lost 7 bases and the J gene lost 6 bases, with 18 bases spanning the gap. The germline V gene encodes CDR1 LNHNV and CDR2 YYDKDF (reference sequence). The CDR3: CATTQVPGADEKLFF. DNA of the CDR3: TGTGCCACCACCCAAGTCCCCGGGGCGGATGAAAAACTGTTTTTT.

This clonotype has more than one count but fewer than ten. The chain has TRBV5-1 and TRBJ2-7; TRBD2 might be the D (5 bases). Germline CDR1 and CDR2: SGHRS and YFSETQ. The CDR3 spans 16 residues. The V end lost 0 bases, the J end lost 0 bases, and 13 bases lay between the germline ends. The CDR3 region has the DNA TGCGCCAGCAGCTTGGGGTCCGCTAGCAGCTCCTACGAGCAGTACTTC. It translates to CASSLGSASSSYEQYF.

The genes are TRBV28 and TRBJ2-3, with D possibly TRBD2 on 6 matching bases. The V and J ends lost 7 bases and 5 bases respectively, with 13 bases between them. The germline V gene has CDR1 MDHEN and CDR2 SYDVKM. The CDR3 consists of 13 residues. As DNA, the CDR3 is TGTGCCAGCACCGCTGGAGCGGGAGATACGCAGTATTTT. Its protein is CASTAGAGDTQYF.

The CDR3 region is CASRAGGRASDEQFF. In DNA form, the CDR3 reads TGTGCCAGCAGAGCAGGGGGGAGGGCCAGCGATGAGCAGTTCTTC. The rearrangement joins TRBV7-3 to TRBJ2-1; D possibly uses TRBD1 or TRBD2 (7 bases each). The CDR3 has 15 residues. Per the germline V gene, CDR1 is SGHTA and CDR2 is FQGTGA. Trimming pared 6 bases from V and 8 bases from J, leaving 20 bases between.

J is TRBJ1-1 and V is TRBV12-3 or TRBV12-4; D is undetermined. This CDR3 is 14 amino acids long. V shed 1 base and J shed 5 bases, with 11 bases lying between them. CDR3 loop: CASSLEGGGTEAFF. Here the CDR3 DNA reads TGTGCCAGCAGTTTAGAGGGCGGCGGGACTGAAGCTTTCTTT.

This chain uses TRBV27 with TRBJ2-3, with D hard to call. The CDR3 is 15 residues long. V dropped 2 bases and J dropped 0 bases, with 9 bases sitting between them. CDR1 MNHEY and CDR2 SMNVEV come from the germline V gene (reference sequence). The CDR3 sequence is CASSLNLPSTDTQYF. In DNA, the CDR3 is TGTGCCAGCAGTTTAAATCTCCCGAGCACAGATACGCAGTATTTT.

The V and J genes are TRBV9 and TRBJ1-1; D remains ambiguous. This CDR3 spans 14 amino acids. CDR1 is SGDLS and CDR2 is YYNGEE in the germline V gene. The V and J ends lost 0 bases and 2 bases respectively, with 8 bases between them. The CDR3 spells CASSVEGTNTEAFF. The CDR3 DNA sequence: TGTGCCAGCAGCGTAGAAGGCACCAACACTGAAGCTTTCTTT.

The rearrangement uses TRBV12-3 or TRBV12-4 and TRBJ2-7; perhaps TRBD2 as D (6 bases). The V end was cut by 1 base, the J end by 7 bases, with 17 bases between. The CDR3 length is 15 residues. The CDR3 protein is CASSLGDSGADEQYF. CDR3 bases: TGTGCCAGCAGTTTAGGGGATTCGGGAGCGGATGAGCAGTACTTC.

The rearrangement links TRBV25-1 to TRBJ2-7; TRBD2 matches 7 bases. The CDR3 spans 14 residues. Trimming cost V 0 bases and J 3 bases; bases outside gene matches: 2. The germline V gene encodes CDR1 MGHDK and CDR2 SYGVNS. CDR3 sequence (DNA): TGTGCCAGCAGTGAATATGGGGGGGTCTACGAGCAGTACTTC. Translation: CASSEYGGVYEQYF.

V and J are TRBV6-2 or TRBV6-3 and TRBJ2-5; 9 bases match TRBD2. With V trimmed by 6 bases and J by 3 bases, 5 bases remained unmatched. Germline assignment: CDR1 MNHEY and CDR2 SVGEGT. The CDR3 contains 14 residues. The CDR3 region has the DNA TGTGCCAGCAGAGGCGGGAGGGTTAAAGAGACCCAGTACTTC. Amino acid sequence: CASRGGRVKETQYF.

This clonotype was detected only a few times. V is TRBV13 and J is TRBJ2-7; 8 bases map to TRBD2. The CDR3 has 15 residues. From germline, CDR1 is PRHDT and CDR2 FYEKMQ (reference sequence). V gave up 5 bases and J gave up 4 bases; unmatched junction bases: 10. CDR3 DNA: TGTGCCAGCAGCCCCCGGACTAGCCGACGATACGAGCAGTACTTC. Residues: CASSPRTSRRYEQYF.

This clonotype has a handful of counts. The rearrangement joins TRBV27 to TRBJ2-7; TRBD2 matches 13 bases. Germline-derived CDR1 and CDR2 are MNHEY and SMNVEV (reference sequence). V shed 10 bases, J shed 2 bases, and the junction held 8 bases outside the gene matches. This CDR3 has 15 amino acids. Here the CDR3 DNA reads TGTGCCACCTCTCCCGGGACTAGCGGGACCTACGAGCAGTACTTC. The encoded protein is CATSPGTSGTYEQYF.

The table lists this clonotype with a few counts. The CDR3 reads CASKDPGQRTGELFF. Here the CDR3 DNA reads TGTGCCAGCAAGGATCCGGGCCAGAGGACCGGGGAGCTGTTTTTT. The chain employs TRBV6-6 and TRBJ2-2; unclear D gene. Germline CDR1 reads MNHNY; CDR2 reads SVGAGI (reference sequence). Trimming shortened V by 7 bases and J by 5 bases, and 17 bases separated the two germline ends. The CDR3 runs 15 residues.

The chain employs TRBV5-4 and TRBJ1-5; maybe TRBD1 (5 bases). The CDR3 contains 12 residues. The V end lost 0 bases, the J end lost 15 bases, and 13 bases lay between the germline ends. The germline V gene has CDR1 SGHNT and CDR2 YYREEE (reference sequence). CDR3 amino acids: CASSLGGREWHF. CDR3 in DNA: TGTGCCAGCAGCTTGGGCGGCAGGGAATGGCATTTT.

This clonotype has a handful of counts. The DNA for the CDR3 is TGTGCCAGCAGCTTGCAGGGGATGAACTATGGCTACACCTTC. This gives the protein CASSLQGMNYGYTF. V usage is TRBV5-4 and J usage is TRBJ1-2; D might be TRBD1 (6 bases). CDR1 SGHNT and CDR2 YYREEE come from the germline V gene (reference sequence). The length of the CDR3 is 14 residues. V lost 1 base, J lost 2 bases, and 9 bases lay in between.

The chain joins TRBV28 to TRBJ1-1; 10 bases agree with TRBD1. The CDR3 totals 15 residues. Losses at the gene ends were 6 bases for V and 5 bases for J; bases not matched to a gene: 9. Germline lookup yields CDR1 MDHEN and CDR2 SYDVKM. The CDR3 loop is CASSSPGTGETEAFF. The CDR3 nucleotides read TGTGCCAGCAGCTCCCCCGGGACAGGGGAGACTGAAGCTTTCTTT.

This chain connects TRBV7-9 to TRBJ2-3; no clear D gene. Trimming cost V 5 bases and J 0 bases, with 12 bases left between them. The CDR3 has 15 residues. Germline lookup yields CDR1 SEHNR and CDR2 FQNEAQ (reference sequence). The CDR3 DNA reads TGTGCCAGCAGCACCGAATTGGGCAGCACAGATACGCAGTATTTT. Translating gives CASSTELGSTDTQYF.

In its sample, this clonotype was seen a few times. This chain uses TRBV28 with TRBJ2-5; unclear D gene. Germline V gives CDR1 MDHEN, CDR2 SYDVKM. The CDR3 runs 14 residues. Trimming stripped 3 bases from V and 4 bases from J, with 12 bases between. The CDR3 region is CASSFNPSPETQYF. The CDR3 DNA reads TGTGCCAGCAGTTTCAATCCCTCCCCAGAGACCCAGTACTTC.